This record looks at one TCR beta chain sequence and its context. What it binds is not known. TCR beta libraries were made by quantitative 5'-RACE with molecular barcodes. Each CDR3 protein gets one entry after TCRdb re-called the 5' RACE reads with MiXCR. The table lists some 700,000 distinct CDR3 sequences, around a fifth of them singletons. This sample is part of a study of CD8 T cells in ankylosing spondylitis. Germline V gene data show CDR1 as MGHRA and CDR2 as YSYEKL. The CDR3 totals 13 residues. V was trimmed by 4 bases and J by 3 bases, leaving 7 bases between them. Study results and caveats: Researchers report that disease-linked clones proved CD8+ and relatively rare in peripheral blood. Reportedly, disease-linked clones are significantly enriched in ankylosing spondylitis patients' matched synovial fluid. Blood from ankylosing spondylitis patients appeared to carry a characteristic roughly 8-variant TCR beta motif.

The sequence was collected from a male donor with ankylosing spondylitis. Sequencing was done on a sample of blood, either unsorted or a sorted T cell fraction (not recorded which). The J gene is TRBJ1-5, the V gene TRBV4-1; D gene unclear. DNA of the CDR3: TGCGCCAGCAGCCCGGAAGCCAATCAGCCCCAGCATTTT. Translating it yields CASSPEANQPQHF.